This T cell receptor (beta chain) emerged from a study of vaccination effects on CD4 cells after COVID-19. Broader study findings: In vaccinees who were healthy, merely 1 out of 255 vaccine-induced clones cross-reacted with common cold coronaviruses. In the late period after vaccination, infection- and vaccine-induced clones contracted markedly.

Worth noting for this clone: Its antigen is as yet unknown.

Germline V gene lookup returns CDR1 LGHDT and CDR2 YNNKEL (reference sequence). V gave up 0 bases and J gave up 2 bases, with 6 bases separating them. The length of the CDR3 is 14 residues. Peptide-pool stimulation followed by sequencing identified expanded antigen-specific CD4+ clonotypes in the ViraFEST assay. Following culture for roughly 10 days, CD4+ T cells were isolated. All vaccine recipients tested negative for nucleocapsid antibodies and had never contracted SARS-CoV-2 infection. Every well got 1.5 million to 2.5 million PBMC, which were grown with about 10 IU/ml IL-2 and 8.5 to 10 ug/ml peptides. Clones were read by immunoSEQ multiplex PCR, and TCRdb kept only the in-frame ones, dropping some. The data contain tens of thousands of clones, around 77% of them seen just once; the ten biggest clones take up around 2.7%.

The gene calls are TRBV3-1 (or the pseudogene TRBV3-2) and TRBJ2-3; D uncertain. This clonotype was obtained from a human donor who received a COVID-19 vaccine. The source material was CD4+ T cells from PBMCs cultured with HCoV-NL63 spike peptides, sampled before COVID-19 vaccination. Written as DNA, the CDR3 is TGTGCCAGCAGCCAAGAGCAGATCACAGATACGCAGTATTTT. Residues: CASSQEQITDTQYF.